Here is one T cell receptor beta chain with its context. Antigen: not known. There were only Caucasian adults among the donors, and all lived in Nashville, Tennessee. A CD45RA+ naive subset and a CD45RA-negative memory subset were split from CD4+ cells. Every subset's genomic DNA went evenly onto several immunoSEQ plates. This table comes from immunoSEQ multiplex PCR, and its TCRdb copy is limited to in-frame clones, with some not included. The sample lists approximately 2,300,000 clones, about nine tenths seen once, with around 0.35% in the top ten. This record belongs to a study of shared clonotypes between healthy human individuals. Study-wide points: Though the depth was large, rarefaction showed that sorted-subset sequencing was incomplete.

This receptor was taken from a man younger than 30 in good health. Some clones in this sample may be carry-over from other donors' samples. The sequencing sample was made of naive CD4+ T cells from PBMCs. Noted subset: CD45RA+ positively selected.

In DNA form, the CDR3 reads TGTGCCAGTAGTACCCTAGCGGGCCCGTACGAGCAGTACTTC. Translated: CASSTLAGPYEQYF. The chain uses TRBV19 and TRBJ2-7; TRBD2 matches 8 bases. The CDR3 is 14 amino acids. The V gene end was trimmed by 4 bases and the J gene end by 4 bases; junction bases not matched to a gene: 6. CDR1 and CDR2 (germline): LNHDA, SQIVND (reference sequence).